Each of the 30 T cell receptor beta chains below was sequenced from the same sample in a study of blood T cell repertoires in COVID-19. Using immunoSEQ multiplex PCR, the repertoire was profiled, and TCRdb retains in-frame clones only, with some absent. The data show roughly 230,000 clones, approximately 81% seen once. The sample taken for sequencing was peripheral blood. Every receptor here comes from a woman of 80 years or more with acute or convalescent COVID-19.

V is TRBV3-1 (or the pseudogene TRBV3-2) and J is TRBJ2-3; TRBD2 matches at 8 bases. This CDR3 is 15 amino acids long. The V and J ends lost 6 bases and 2 bases, in that order; junction bases with no gene match: 7. The germline V gene encodes CDR1 LGHDT and CDR2 YNNKEL (reference sequence). CDR3 sequence: CASRLTSGSTDTQYF. CDR3 sequence (DNA): TGTGCCAGCAGATTAACTAGCGGATCCACAGATACGCAGTATTTT.

The chain combines TRBV5-1 with TRBJ2-7, with TRBD1 as a possible D gene (5 bases). The ends were cut back, 2 bases at V and 5 bases at J, with 20 bases in the middle. The length of the CDR3 is 16 residues. The V gene's germline CDR1 is SGHRS and CDR2 YFSETQ. The chain's CDR3 is CASSFAVGQGTDEQYF. The CDR3 DNA reads as TGCGCCAGCAGCTTTGCAGTGGGGCAGGGAACCGACGAGCAGTACTTC.

The table lists this clone with a few counts. This sequence joins TRBV2 and TRBJ2-7, with 7 nucleotides matching TRBD2. This CDR3 has 12 residues. Germline CDR1 is SNHLY and CDR2 is FYNNEI. V lost 8 bases, J lost 6 bases, and 7 bases stayed unmatched. Here the CDR3 reads CASQSGIAEQYF. The CDR3 DNA sequence: TGTGCCAGCCAGAGCGGGATAGCCGAGCAGTACTTC.

The chain links TRBV5-8 to TRBJ2-1; 14 bases agree with TRBD2. This CDR3 contains 17 residues. Germline CDR1 SGHTS, CDR2 YDEGEE. The V and J ends lost 6 bases and 3 bases, in that order; junction bases with no gene match: 8. CDR3 residues: CASTRGLAGAGYNEQFF. The DNA for the CDR3 is TGTGCCAGCACCAGGGGACTAGCGGGAGCAGGCTACAATGAGCAGTTCTTC.

The chain is built from TRBV18 and TRBJ1-5; 8 bases map to TRBD1. Germline lookup yields CDR1 KGHSH and CDR2 LQKENI. The CDR3 has 15 residues. V trimming: 3 bases; J trimming: 6 bases; junction bases outside the gene matches: 7. The CDR3 DNA reads as TGTGCCAGCTCACCCGGACAGGGACGGATTCAGCCCCAGCATTTT. Its translation: CASSPGQGRIQPQHF.

CDR3 protein: CAAGQSNQPQHF. The CDR3 DNA reads TGTGCCGCCGGACAGAGCAATCAGCCCCAGCATTTT. The chain employs TRBV6-5 and TRBJ1-5; weak D call: TRBD1 (6 bases). The germline gives CDR1 MNHEY, CDR2 SVGAGI. The CDR3 covers 12 residues. V was cut by 11 bases and J by 1 base, with 9 bases left in between.

The chain is built from TRBV19 and TRBJ2-2, with 7 nucleotides matching TRBD1. The length of the CDR3 is 14 residues. After removal of 3 bases from V and 7 bases from J, the junction contained 5 bases not matched to a gene. Germline values: CDR1 LNHDA, CDR2 SQIVND (reference sequence). As DNA, the CDR3 is TGTGCCAGTAGTATCCAGGGGGACGGCGGGGAGCTGTTTTTT. Its translation: CASSIQGDGGELFF.

This clone was detected a few times. The chain is built from TRBV4-2 and TRBJ2-1; D is possibly TRBD2 (6 bases). This CDR3 region has 16 residues. V was shortened by 0 bases and J by 5 bases, with 14 bases between the two germline ends. Looked up from germline, CDR1 is LGHNA and CDR2 is YNFKEQ. The DNA of the CDR3 is TGTGCCAGCAGCCAAGATTGGCTAGCGAGGCACAATGAGCAGTTCTTC. It codes for CASSQDWLARHNEQFF.

The chain joins TRBV19 to TRBJ1-1, with D perhaps matching TRBD1 (6 bases). The V end was cut by 4 bases, the J end by 0 bases, with 9 bases between. CDR1 LNHDA and CDR2 SQIVND come from the germline V gene (reference sequence). The CDR3 length is 14 residues. The chain's CDR3 is CASSSRQVNTEAFF. In DNA form, the CDR3 reads TGTGCCAGTAGTAGCCGACAGGTGAACACTGAAGCTTTCTTT.

V usage is TRBV19 and J usage is TRBJ2-6; 8 nucleotides align to TRBD2. The CDR3 has 15 amino acids. J gave up 0 bases and V 11 bases, and 6 bases lay outside the gene matches. CDR1 and CDR2 (germline): LNHDA, SQIVND (reference sequence). CDR3 loop: CASRAGVSGANVLTF. DNA for the CDR3: TGTGCCTCCCGAGCGGGGGTCTCTGGGGCCAACGTCCTGACTTTC.

The chain uses TRBV21-1 and TRBJ2-7; no check of the table's D call, TRBD1, against the DNA was made. TRBV21-1 is a documented pseudogene. The CDR3 contains 13 residues. The CDR3 DNA sequence: TGTGCCAGAACTATAACCGACAGCTACGAGCAGTACTTC. Its protein product is CARTITDSYEQYF.

The gene calls are TRBV7-9 and TRBJ1-2; the match to TRBD1 covers 11 bases. J lost 3 bases, V lost 2 bases, and 5 bases had no gene match. Germline CDR1 is SEHNR and CDR2 is FQNEAQ (reference sequence). The CDR3 extends over 16 amino acids. CDR3 coding DNA: TGTGCCAGCAGCTTACCATTGGGACAGGGGGACTATGGCTACACCTTC. Protein: CASSLPLGQGDYGYTF.

The rearrangement links TRBV7-8 to TRBJ2-3, with a possible D match to TRBD2 (6 bases). From germline, CDR1 is SGHVS and CDR2 FQNEAQ. There are 14 residues in the CDR3. V was clipped by 1 base and J by 4 bases, with 9 bases between them. In nucleotides, the CDR3 is TGTGCCAGCAGCTTAGGCTGGGGGGCAGATACGCAGTATTTT. Protein product: CASSLGWGADTQYF. The full variable domain, in which reference TRBV7-8 and TRBJ2-3 provide the parts outside the CDR3, is GAGVSQSPRYKVAKRGQDVALRCDPISGHVSLFWYQQALGQGPEFLTYFQNEAQLDKSGLPSDRFFAERPEGSVSTLKIQRTQQEDSAVYLCASSLGWGADTQYFGPGTRLTVL.

The chain has TRBV7-9 and TRBJ1-4, with D maybe TRBD1 (5 bases). CDR1 is SEHNR, CDR2 FQNEAQ, per germline (reference sequence). The CDR3 runs to 15 residues. V was trimmed by 5 bases and J by 5 bases, leaving 15 bases between them. This CDR3 is CASSSWDRENEKLFF. The CDR3, as DNA: TGTGCCAGCAGCAGCTGGGACCGGGAGAATGAAAAACTGTTTTTT.

V gene TRBV7-9 combines with J gene TRBJ2-3, with D hard to call. The length of the CDR3 is 12 residues. Germline V gene lookup returns CDR1 SEHNR and CDR2 FQNEAQ (reference sequence). Trimming shortened V by 7 bases and J by 2 bases, and 7 bases separated the two germline ends. Here the CDR3 DNA reads TGTGCCAGCACAGAGAACACAGATACGCAGTATTTT. It yields the protein CASTENTDTQYF.

This rearrangement joins TRBV23-1 to TRBJ2-7, with 9 bases fitting TRBD1. TRBV23-1 is flagged as an ORF with uncertain function. CDR3 length: 16 residues. V shed 4 bases and J 3 bases; nucleotides not matched to a gene: 10. The CDR3 protein is CASSRCSGTGYYEQYF. The DNA for the CDR3 is TGCGCCAGCAGTCGCTGTTCCGGGACAGGGTACTACGAGCAGTACTTC.

The chain combines TRBV2 with TRBJ1-1; D call uncertain. The V and J ends lost 6 bases and 3 bases respectively, with 14 bases between them. The length of the CDR3 is 14 residues. The germline gives CDR1 SNHLY, CDR2 FYNNEI. The CDR3 loop is CASRIGGTYTEAFF. The CDR3 DNA follows: TGTGCCAGCAGGATTGGAGGCACCTACACTGAAGCTTTCTTT.

The chain has TRBV27 and TRBJ2-5; D remains unclear. The CDR3 totals 15 residues. Germline CDR1 is MNHEY and CDR2 is SMNVEV (reference sequence). Trimming took off 0 bases at V and 3 bases at J, with 11 bases between the two ends. CDR3 coding DNA: TGTGCCAGCAGTTTATCTTACGCCCTAAAAGAGACCCAGTACTTC. It encodes CASSLSYALKETQYF.

This clone was counted only a few times. The junction departs from germline at one end; a sequencing error may be responsible. V is TRBV30 and J is TRBJ1-6; TRBD1 agrees at 10 bases. Germline lookup yields CDR1 GTSNPN and CDR2 SVGIG (reference sequence). The CDR3 spans 14 residues. CDR3 amino acids: CAGRQGADNSPLHF. For the CDR3, the DNA is TGTGCCGGGAGACAGGGGGCGGATAATTCACCCCTCCACTTT.

This chain connects TRBV5-1 to TRBJ1-1; 7 positions agree with TRBD1. J was trimmed by 3 bases and V by 3 bases; bases with no gene match: 5. Germline loops: CDR1 SGHRS, CDR2 YFSETQ. This CDR3 is 14 amino acids long. The CDR3 DNA reads TGCGCCAGCAGCTCCTCACAGGGGCACACTGAAGCTTTCTTT. Amino acids: CASSSSQGHTEAFF.

The V call is TRBV3-1 (or the pseudogene TRBV3-2), the J call TRBJ2-1, with D maybe TRBD1 (7 bases). CDR3 length: 13 residues. The germline CDR1 and CDR2 sequences are LGHDT and YNNKEL (reference sequence). V lost 4 bases, J lost 10 bases, and 14 bases lay in between. Written as DNA, the CDR3 is TGTGCCAGCAGCCTTGGACAGGCGGGGGAGCAGTTCTTC. Protein sequence: CASSLGQAGEQFF.

This clone has just one count. The J gene is TRBJ2-3, the V gene TRBV10-3, with 7 bases aligning to TRBD2. Germline V gene data show CDR1 as ENHRY and CDR2 as SYGVKD. The CDR3 extends over 16 amino acids. J gave up 0 bases and V 2 bases, and 5 bases lay outside the gene matches. The chain's CDR3 is CAISEGEGTSTDTQYF. CDR3 sequence (DNA): TGTGCCATCAGTGAGGGGGAGGGAACTAGCACAGATACGCAGTATTTT.

V is TRBV6-5 and J is TRBJ1-2, with D perhaps TRBD1 (6 bases). The germline V gene encodes CDR1 MNHEY and CDR2 SVGAGI. This CDR3 spans 14 amino acids. V lost 6 bases and J 3 bases, leaving 14 bases between the germline ends. This CDR3 reads CASRPPGAYYGYTF. CDR3 DNA: TGTGCCAGCAGGCCCCCAGGGGCCTACTATGGCTACACCTTC.

The chain carries TRBV9 and TRBJ1-3, with D maybe TRBD1 (5 bases). This CDR3 is 15 amino acids long. V lost 3 bases to trimming and J lost 3 bases, with 13 bases between them. Germline loops: CDR1 SGDLS, CDR2 YYNGEE. CDR3 region: CASSADPGLGNTIYF. Here the CDR3 DNA reads TGTGCCAGCAGCGCCGACCCGGGACTTGGAAACACCATATATTTT.

The table lists this clone with a count of one. This chain connects TRBV10-3 to TRBJ1-6; 8 bases agree with TRBD1. Germline V lookup: CDR1 ENHRY, CDR2 SYGVKD. The CDR3 has 13 amino acids. J lost 5 bases, V lost 8 bases, and 2 bases had no gene match. The CDR3: CAIGGQDNSPLHF. CDR3 nucleotides: TGTGCCATCGGGGGACAGGATAATTCACCCCTCCACTTT.

The V and J genes are TRBV27 and TRBJ2-3; no clear D gene. Germline assignment: CDR1 MNHEY and CDR2 SMNVEV (reference sequence). The CDR3 runs to 15 residues. The V and J ends lost 4 bases and 0 bases respectively, with 11 bases between them. The CDR3 loop reads CASSSYSLSTDTQYF. CDR3 coding DNA: TGTGCCAGCAGTTCTTATAGTCTTAGCACAGATACGCAGTATTTT.

This clone was found a few times. The J gene is TRBJ2-2, the V gene TRBV5-1; D possibly corresponds to TRBD2 (5 bases). The germline V gene encodes CDR1 SGHRS and CDR2 YFSETQ. There are 15 residues in the CDR3. V gave up 5 bases and J gave up 0 bases, with 11 bases separating them. The DNA of the CDR3 is TGCGCCAGCAGGAAACCGGGAACGAACACCGGGGAGCTGTTTTTT. Amino acid sequence: CASRKPGTNTGELFF.

The chain carries TRBV2 and TRBJ1-5; 11 bases fit TRBD1. Germline V gene lookup returns CDR1 SNHLY and CDR2 FYNNEI. CDR3 size: 14 residues. V was clipped by 3 bases and J by 6 bases; unmatched bases: 1. CDR3 protein: CASSEDRGRQPQHF. Here the CDR3 DNA reads TGTGCCAGCAGTGAGGACAGGGGGCGTCAGCCCCAGCATTTT.

The chain combines TRBV12-3 or TRBV12-4 with TRBJ2-5, with TRBD1 matching 9 bases. Unmatched junction bases numbered 4, after V lost 6 bases and J lost 5 bases. The CDR3 totals 13 residues. CDR3 in amino acids: CASSKQGAETQYF. CDR3 DNA: TGTGCCAGCAGCAAACAGGGGGCGGAGACCCAGTACTTC.

The V call is TRBV27, the J call TRBJ2-1, with 9 bases fitting TRBD1. Trimming at V came to 3 bases and at J to 0 bases, leaving 3 bases not matched to a gene. Germline V CDR1 and CDR2: MNHEY, SMNVEV (reference sequence). The CDR3 runs to 16 residues. DNA of the CDR3: TGTGCCAGCAGTTTCCGGACAGGGGTCTCCTACAATGAGCAGTTCTTC. Translated, it gives CASSFRTGVSYNEQFF.